The TCR beta chain described here comes from a study of blood T cell repertoires in COVID-19. Authors' methods: It was from reference gene primer amplification that nucleated cell counts were estimated. Using immunoSEQ multiplex PCR, the repertoire was profiled, and TCRdb retains in-frame clones only, with some absent. V and J calls plus clone size are reproduced from that table; the DNA served to infer D and trimming. In the table there are hundreds of thousands of clones, roughly 90% of which are singletons. Looked up from germline, CDR1 is SGHTA and CDR2 is FQGNSA. CDR3 length equals 14 residues. V lost 4 bases and J 3 bases, leaving 13 bases between the germline ends. Membership in each cohort depended on participant-reported clinical history.

The sample taken for sequencing was PBMCs or T cells enriched from blood (not recorded which). This sequence was found in a woman in her forties who had recovered from COVID-19. The J gene is TRBJ2-7, the V gene TRBV7-2; D is perhaps TRBD2 (5 bases). The CDR3 is CASSSAVEDYEQYF. CDR3 nucleotide sequence: TGTGCCAGCAGCTCAGCCGTGGAGGACTACGAGCAGTACTTC.